The 15 T cell receptor beta chains in this list originate from one sample, sequenced in a study of vaccination and CD4 T cells after COVID-19. Treatment reported: 10-day PBMC culture with coronavirus spike peptide pools or control peptides (ViraFEST assay). Sequenced with the Oncomine TCR Beta short-read assay was DNA taken from cultured CD4+ T cells. MiXCR, run by TCRdb on the PCR reads, gives a single entry per CDR3 protein. This sample has about 12,000 distinct CDR3 sequences; approximately 61% occur once, and the top ten carry 7.5% to 9%. No antigens are known for them. The sample here was CD4+ T cells from blood, cultured in vitro, taken before SARS-CoV-2 vaccination. These receptors all stem from a human donor who had recovered from COVID-19.

V usage is TRBV6-1 and J usage is TRBJ1-3; unclear D gene. Germline V gene sequence: CDR1 MNHNS, CDR2 SASEGT. V shed 6 bases and J shed 0 bases, with 6 bases lying between them. The CDR3 totals 13 residues. The CDR3 DNA reads TGTGCCAGCAGCCAAAACTCTGGAAACACCATATATTTT. Residues: CASSQNSGNTIYF.

The V call is TRBV7-2, the J call TRBJ2-4; D not resolved. The germline CDR1 and CDR2 sequences are SGHTA and FQGNSA. The CDR3 totals 13 residues. V dropped 3 bases and J dropped 5 bases, with 8 bases sitting between them. The CDR3 protein is CASSFNSENIQYF. The CDR3 nucleotides are TGTGCCAGCAGCTTCAACAGCGAAAACATTCAGTACTTC. Full variable domain (remainder filled in from reference TRBV7-2 and TRBJ2-4): GAGVSQSPSNKVTEKGKDVELRCDPISGHTALYWYRQSLGQGLEFLIYFQGNSAPDKSGLPSDRFSAERTGGSVSTLTIQRTQQEDSAVYLCASSFNSENIQYFGAGTRLSVL.

The genes are TRBV15 and TRBJ2-7, with TRBD2 matching over 8 bases. CDR1 and CDR2 from the germline V gene are LNHNV and YYDKDF (reference sequence). V lost 0 bases and J lost 2; bases outside the gene matches: 9. This CDR3 has 17 residues. CDR3 protein: CATSRDRGTSGPYEQYF. CDR3 sequence (DNA): TGTGCCACCAGCAGAGATCGTGGAACTAGCGGACCCTACGAGCAGTACTTC.

The CDR3 bases are TGTGCCAGCAGCCCTGCCAGGGGCGGCTATGGCTACACCTTC. Encoded protein: CASSPARGGYGYTF. The chain links TRBV7-2 to TRBJ1-2, with D perhaps matching TRBD1 (6 bases). CDR1 and CDR2 from the germline V gene are SGHTA and FQGNSA. The CDR3 sequence is 14 residues long. Trimming cost V 5 bases and J 4 bases, with 14 bases left between them. The full variable domain, with the rest looked up from reference TRBV7-2 and TRBJ1-2, is GAGVSQSPSNKVTEKGKDVELRCDPISGHTALYWYRQSLGQGLEFLIYFQGNSAPDKSGLPSDRFSAERTGGSVSTLTIQRTQQEDSAVYLCASSPARGGYGYTFGSGTRLTVV.

The chain uses TRBV18 and TRBJ1-5, with 7 bases fitting TRBD1. The CDR3 extends over 14 amino acids. Looked up from germline, CDR1 is KGHSH and CDR2 is LQKENI. The ends lost 4 bases at V and 7 bases at J; junction bases unmatched: 7. CDR3 amino acids: CASSLGQERQPQHF. CDR3 DNA sequence: TGTGCCAGCTCACTCGGACAGGAACGGCAGCCCCAGCATTTT.

This chain uses TRBV24-1 with TRBJ2-7; 10 positions match TRBD1. V was pared by 4 bases and J by 5 bases, with 7 bases of the junction left unmatched. CDR1 is KGHDR, CDR2 SFDVKD, per germline. This CDR3 is built from 15 residues. CDR3 loop: CATSDPGQGNHEQYF. The CDR3 region has the DNA TGTGCCACCAGTGACCCGGGACAGGGGAACCACGAGCAGTACTTC.

The genes are TRBV6-1 and TRBJ1-5; no clear D. V lost 8 bases and J lost 0, with 11 bases in between. The germline gives CDR1 MNHNS, CDR2 SASEGT. The CDR3 consists of 14 residues. CDR3: CASGRGDSNQPQHF. CDR3 bases: TGTGCCAGCGGCCGCGGTGATAGCAATCAGCCCCAGCATTTT.

This chain uses TRBV7-3 with TRBJ2-7; the D call may be TRBD1 or TRBD2 (5 bases each). V lost 1 base to trimming and J lost 3 bases, with 13 bases between them. Germline V gene data show CDR1 as SGHTA and CDR2 as FQGTGA. The CDR3 loop spans 15 amino acids. The CDR3 loop reads CASSLNKGPYYEQYF. The DNA of the CDR3 is TGTGCCAGCAGCTTAAACAAGGGACCATACTACGAGCAGTACTTC.

The V gene is TRBV27, the J gene TRBJ1-2; D not resolved. Germline V gene data show CDR1 as MNHEY and CDR2 as SMNVEV (reference sequence). CDR3 size: 13 residues. V dropped 4 bases and J dropped 6 bases, with 12 bases sitting between them. Here the CDR3 reads CASSSNSLHGYTF. DNA for the CDR3: TGTGCCAGCAGTTCAAACAGCCTACATGGCTACACCTTC.

The chain carries TRBV15 and TRBJ2-3; no reliable D call. Germline V gene sequence: CDR1 LNHNV, CDR2 YYDKDF (reference sequence). With 5 bases removed from V and 5 bases from J, the gap between germline ends came to 8 bases. The CDR3 is 12 amino acids. CDR3 bases: TGTGCCACCAGCGGAGTTGAAGATACGCAGTATTTT. Translated: CATSGVEDTQYF.

The chain carries TRBV15 and TRBJ1-1, with 9 bases matching TRBD1. V gave up 1 base and J gave up 3 bases; unmatched junction bases: 6. The CDR3 length is 16 residues. Germline values: CDR1 LNHNV, CDR2 YYDKDF (reference sequence). CDR3 residues: CATSRVTGTGYTEAFF. DNA for the CDR3: TGTGCCACCAGCAGAGTTACCGGGACAGGGTACACTGAAGCTTTCTTT.

The J gene is TRBJ1-2, the V gene TRBV27; tentative D call: TRBD1 (6 bases). The CDR3 has 12 amino acids. Germline values: CDR1 MNHEY, CDR2 SMNVEV (reference sequence). The V and J ends lost 8 bases and 3 bases respectively, with 10 bases between them. The CDR3 is CASPDRHYGYTF. Written as DNA, the CDR3 is TGTGCCAGCCCTGACAGGCACTATGGCTACACCTTC.

The rearrangement joins TRBV18 to TRBJ1-2; a weak D match, TRBD1 (6 bases). V lost 6 bases to trimming and J lost 1 base, with 15 bases between them. The CDR3 covers 15 residues. Germline assignment: CDR1 KGHSH and CDR2 LQKENI. DNA for the CDR3: TGTGCCAGCTCTCAGGGGACGGACCTTAACTATGGCTACACCTTC. Its protein product is CASSQGTDLNYGYTF.

The rearrangement links TRBV7-9 to TRBJ2-7; D unclear. The CDR3 spans 13 residues. The ends were cut back, 9 bases at V and 0 bases at J, with 12 bases in the middle. Germline V gene data show CDR1 as SEHNR and CDR2 as FQNEAQ (reference sequence). The CDR3 loop reads CASSEAPSYEQYF. Here the CDR3 DNA reads TGTGCCAGTTCGGAAGCGCCCTCCTACGAGCAGTACTTC.

In its sample, this clonotype was seen a few times. The V call is TRBV12-3 or TRBV12-4, the J call TRBJ1-2; 9 bases are shared with TRBD1. Unmatched junction bases numbered 2, after V lost 4 bases and J lost 5 bases. This CDR3 is 13 amino acids long. The CDR3 nucleotides read TGTGCCAGCAGTTACAGGGGGCGTTATGGCTACACCTTC. Its translation: CASSYRGRYGYTF.